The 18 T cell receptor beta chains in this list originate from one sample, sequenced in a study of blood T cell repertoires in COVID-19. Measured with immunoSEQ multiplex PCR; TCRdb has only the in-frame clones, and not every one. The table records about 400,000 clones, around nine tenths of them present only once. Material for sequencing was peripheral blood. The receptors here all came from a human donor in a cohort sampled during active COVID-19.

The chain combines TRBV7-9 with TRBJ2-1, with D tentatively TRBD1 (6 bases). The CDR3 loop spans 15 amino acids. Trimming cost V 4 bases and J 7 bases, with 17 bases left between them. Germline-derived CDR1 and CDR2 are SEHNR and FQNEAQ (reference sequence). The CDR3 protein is CASSYSSRGRNEQFF. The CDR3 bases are TGTGCCAGCAGCTATTCAAGCAGGGGTCGGAATGAGCAGTTCTTC. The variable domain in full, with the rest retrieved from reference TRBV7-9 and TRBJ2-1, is DTGVSQNPRHKITKRGQNVTFRCDPISEHNRLYWYRQTLGQGPEFLTYFQNEAQLEKSRLLSDRFSAERPKGSFSTLEIQRTEQGDSAMYLCASSYSSRGRNEQFFGPGTRLTVL.

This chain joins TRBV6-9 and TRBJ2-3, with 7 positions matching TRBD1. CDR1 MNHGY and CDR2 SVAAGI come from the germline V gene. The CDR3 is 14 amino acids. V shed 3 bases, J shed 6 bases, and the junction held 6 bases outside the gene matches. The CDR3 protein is CASSYRGKWDTQYF. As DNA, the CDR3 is TGTGCCAGCAGTTACAGGGGGAAGTGGGATACGCAGTATTTT.

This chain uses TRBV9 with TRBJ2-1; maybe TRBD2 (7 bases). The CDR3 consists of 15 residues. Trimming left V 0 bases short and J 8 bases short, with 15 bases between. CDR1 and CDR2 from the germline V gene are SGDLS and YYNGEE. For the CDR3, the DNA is TGTGCCAGCAGCGTAGGGAATAGGGGGGGTGATGAGCAGTTCTTC. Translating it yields CASSVGNRGGDEQFF.

The CDR3 bases are TGCGCCAGCAGCCTCTATCGGTGGGGCCGGGGCACAGATACGCAGTATTTT. Protein product: CASSLYRWGRGTDTQYF. The chain is built from TRBV5-1 and TRBJ2-3, with D tentatively TRBD1 (5 bases). Germline lookup yields CDR1 SGHRS and CDR2 YFSETQ. Trimming shortened V by 4 bases and J by 1 base, and 19 bases separated the two germline ends. The CDR3 contains 17 residues.

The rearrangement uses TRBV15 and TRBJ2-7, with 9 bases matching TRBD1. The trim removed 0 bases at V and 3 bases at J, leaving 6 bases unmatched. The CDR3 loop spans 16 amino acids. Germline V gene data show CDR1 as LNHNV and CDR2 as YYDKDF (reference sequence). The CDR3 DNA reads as TGTGCCACCAGCAGAGATCTCGGGACAGGGCACTACGAGCAGTACTTC. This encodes CATSRDLGTGHYEQYF. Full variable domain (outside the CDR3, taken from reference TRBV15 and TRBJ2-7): DAMVIQNPRYQVTQFGKPVTLSCSQTLNHNVMYWYQQKSSQAPKLLFHYYDKDFNNEADTPDNFQSRRPNTSFCFLDIRSPGLGDTAMYLCATSRDLGTGHYEQYFGPGTRLTVT.

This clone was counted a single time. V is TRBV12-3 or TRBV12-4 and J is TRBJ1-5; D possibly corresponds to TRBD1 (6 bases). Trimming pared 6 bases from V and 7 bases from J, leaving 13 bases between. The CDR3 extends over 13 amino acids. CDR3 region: CASSEQGGQPQHF. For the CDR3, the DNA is TGTGCCAGCAGCGAACAGGGCGGCCAGCCCCAGCATTTT.

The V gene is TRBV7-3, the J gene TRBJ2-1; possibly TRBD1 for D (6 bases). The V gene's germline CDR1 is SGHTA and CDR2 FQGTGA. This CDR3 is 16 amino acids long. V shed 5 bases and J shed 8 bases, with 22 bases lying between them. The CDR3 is CASSLSPQGLNHEQFF. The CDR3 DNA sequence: TGTGCCAGCAGCCTCTCCCCGCAGGGGTTGAATCATGAGCAGTTCTTC.

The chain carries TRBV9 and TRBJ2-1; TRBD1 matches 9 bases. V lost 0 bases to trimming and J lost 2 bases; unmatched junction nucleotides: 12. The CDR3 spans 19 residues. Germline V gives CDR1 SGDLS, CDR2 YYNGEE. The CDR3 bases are TGTGCCAGCAGCGTAGAGCCCGTCCCAGGGACAGGGCCCTACAATGAGCAGTTCTTC. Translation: CASSVEPVPGTGPYNEQFF.

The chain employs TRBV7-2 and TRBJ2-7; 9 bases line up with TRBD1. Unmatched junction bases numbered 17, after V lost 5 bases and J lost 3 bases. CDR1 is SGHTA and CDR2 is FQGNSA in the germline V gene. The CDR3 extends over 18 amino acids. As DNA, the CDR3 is TGTGCCAGCAGCATCCGGAGGGGAGTGGGGACAGGGCGCTACGAGCAGTACTTC. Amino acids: CASSIRRGVGTGRYEQYF. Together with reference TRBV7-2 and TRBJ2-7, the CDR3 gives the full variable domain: GAGVSQSPSNKVTEKGKDVELRCDPISGHTALYWYRQSLGQGLEFLIYFQGNSAPDKSGLPSDRFSAERTGGSVSTLTIQRTQQEDSAVYLCASSIRRGVGTGRYEQYFGPGTRLTVT.

The CDR3 is CATSRGFFGTNNEQFF. The CDR3 nucleotides are TGTGCCACCAGCAGAGGGTTTTTCGGGACAAACAATGAGCAGTTCTTC. This chain connects TRBV15 to TRBJ2-1; D perhaps matches TRBD1 (6 bases). The CDR3 spans 16 residues. Germline CDR1 and CDR2: LNHNV and YYDKDF (reference sequence). V shed 1 base and J shed 5 bases, with 15 bases lying between them.

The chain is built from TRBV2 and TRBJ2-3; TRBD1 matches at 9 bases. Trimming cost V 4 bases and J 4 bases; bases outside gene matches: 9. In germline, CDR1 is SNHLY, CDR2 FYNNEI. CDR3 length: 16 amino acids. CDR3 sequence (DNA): TGTGCCAGCAGTGTTCGTGGGACAGGGAGTCCAGATACGCAGTATTTT. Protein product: CASSVRGTGSPDTQYF.

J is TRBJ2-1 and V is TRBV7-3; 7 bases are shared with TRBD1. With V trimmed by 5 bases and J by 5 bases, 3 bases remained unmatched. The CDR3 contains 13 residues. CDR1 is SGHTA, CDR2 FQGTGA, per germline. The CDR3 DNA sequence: TGTGCCAGCAGCCTCGGGACAGACAATGAGCAGTTCTTC. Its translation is CASSLGTDNEQFF.

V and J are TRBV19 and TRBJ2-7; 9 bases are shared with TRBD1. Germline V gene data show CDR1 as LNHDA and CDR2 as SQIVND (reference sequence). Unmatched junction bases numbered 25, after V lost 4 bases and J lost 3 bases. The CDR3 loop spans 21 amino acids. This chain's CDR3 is CASSRARPGQGLVGTFYEQYF. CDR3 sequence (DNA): TGTGCCAGTAGTAGGGCCCGGCCGGGACAGGGTTTAGTTGGGACCTTCTACGAGCAGTACTTC.

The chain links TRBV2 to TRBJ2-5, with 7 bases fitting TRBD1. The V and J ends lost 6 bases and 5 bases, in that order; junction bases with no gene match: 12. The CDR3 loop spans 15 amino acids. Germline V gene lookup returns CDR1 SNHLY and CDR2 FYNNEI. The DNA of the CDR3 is TGTGCCAGCAGACAACAGGGGACCCGAACGGAGACCCAGTACTTC. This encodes CASRQQGTRTETQYF.

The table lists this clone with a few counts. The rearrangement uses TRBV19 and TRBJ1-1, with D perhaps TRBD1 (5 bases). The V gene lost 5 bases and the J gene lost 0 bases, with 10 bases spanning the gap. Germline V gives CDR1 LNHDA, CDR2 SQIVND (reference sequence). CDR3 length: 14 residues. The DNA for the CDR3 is TGTGCCAGTAGTTTGACAGCTGTGAACACTGAAGCTTTCTTT. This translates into CASSLTAVNTEAFF.

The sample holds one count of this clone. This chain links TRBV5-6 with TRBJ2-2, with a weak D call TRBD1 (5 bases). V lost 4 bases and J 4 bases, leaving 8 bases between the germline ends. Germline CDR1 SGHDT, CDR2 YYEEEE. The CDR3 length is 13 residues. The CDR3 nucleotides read TGTGCCAGCAGCGCGACAGCCACCGGGGAGCTGTTTTTT. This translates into CASSATATGELFF. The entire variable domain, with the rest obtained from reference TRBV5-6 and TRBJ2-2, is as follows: DAGVTQSPTHLIKTRGQQVTLRCSPKSGHDTVSWYQQALGQGPQFIFQYYEEEERQRGNFPDRFSGHQFPNYSSELNVNALLLGDSALYLCASSATATGELFFGEGSRLTVL.

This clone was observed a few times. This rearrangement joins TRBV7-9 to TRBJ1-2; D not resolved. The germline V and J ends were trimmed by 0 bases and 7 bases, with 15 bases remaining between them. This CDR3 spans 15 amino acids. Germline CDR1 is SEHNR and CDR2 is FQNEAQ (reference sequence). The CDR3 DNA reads TGTGCCAGCAGCTTAGCCGTGGGGAGGACCCCTGGCTACACCTTC. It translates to CASSLAVGRTPGYTF.

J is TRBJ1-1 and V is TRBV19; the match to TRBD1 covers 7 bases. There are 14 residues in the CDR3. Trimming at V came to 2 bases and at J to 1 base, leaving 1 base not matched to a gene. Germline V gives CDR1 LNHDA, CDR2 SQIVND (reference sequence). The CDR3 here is CASSIQGGNTEAFF. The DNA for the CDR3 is TGTGCCAGTAGTATACAGGGGGGGAACACTGAAGCTTTCTTT.